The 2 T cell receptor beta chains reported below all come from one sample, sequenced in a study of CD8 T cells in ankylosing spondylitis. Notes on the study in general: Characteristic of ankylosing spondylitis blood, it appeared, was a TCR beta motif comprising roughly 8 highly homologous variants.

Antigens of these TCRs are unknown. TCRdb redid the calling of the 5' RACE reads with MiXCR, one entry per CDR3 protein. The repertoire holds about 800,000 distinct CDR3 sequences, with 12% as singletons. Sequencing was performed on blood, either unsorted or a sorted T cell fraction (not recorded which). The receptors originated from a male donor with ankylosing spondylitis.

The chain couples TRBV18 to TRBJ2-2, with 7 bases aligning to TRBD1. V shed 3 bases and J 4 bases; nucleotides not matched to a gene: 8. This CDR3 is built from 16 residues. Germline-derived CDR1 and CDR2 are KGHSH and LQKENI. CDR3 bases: TGTGCCAGCTCACCCCGGACAGGACTCAGCACCGGGGAGCTGTTTTTT. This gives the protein CASSPRTGLSTGELFF.

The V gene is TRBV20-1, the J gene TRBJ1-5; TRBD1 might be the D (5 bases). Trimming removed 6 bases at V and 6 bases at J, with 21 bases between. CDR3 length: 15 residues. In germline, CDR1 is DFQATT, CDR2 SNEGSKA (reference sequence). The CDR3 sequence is CSAEARGRLRQPQHF. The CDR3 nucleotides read TGCAGTGCGGAGGCGAGGGGCCGGTTGCGTCAGCCCCAGCATTTT.